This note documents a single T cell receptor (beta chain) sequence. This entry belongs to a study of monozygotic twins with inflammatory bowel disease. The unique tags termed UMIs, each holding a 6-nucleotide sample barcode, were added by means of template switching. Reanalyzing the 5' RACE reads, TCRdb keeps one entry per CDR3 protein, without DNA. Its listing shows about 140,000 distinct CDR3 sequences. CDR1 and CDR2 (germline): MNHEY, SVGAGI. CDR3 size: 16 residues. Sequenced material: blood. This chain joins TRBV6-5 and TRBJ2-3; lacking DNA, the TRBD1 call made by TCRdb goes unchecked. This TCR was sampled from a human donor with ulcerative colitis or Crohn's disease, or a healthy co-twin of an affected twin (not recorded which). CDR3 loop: CASSRRPGAHTDTQYF.